This T cell receptor beta chain was sequenced for a study of T cells in Graves' hyperthyroidism and ophthalmopathy. Study-level background: Peripheral blood was taken when the disease was first diagnosed, before any treatment began.

Amplification of TCR beta CDR3 regions used RNA as the template. The study used the HTBI primer set for a first-round RT-PCR of the TCR CDR3. TCRdb reanalysed the multiplex PCR reads using MiXCR and keeps one entry per CDR3 protein. The data hold about 610,000 distinct CDR3 sequences, with about 14% observed a single time. The CDR3 has 16 residues. Trimming removed 2 bases from V and 4 bases from J, with 20 bases in between. Germline CDR1 is DFQATT and CDR2 is SNEGSKA (reference sequence). This clonotype was observed a handful of times. Antigen: not known. General study findings and limits: A 13 V-J signature model discriminated ophthalmopathy versus stable hyperthyroidism. Most expanded thyroid clonotypes above 0.001 also appeared in blood.

Duration under 3 months, a NOSPECS grade of at least 4, and a Clinical Activity Score of at least 3 characterized the ophthalmopathy patients. The origin of this receptor is a woman aged 40 to 50 with Graves' ophthalmopathy. Material for sequencing was blood. The rearrangement joins TRBV20-1 to TRBJ1-2; TRBD1 is a possible D gene (6 bases). The CDR3 region is CSARPGQIGAGYGYTF. The CDR3 DNA is TGCAGTGCTAGACCCGGACAGATAGGGGCGGGCTATGGCTACACCTTC.